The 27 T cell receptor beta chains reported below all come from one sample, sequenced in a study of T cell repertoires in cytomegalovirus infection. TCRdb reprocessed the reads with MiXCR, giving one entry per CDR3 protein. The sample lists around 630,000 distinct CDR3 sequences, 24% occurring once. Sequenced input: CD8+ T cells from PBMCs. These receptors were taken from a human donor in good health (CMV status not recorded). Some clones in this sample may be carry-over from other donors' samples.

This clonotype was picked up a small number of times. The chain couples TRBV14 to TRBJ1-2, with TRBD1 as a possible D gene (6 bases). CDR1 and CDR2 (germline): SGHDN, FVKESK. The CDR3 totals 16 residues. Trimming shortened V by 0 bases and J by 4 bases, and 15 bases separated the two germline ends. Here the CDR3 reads CASSQDLGARVYGYTF. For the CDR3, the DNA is TGTGCCAGCAGCCAAGATTTGGGGGCGCGCGTCTATGGCTACACCTTC.

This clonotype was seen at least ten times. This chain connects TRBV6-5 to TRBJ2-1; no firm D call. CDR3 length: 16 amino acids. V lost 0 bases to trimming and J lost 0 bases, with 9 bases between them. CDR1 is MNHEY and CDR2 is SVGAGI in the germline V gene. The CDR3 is CASSYSAQDSYNEQFF. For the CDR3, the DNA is TGTGCCAGCAGTTACTCGGCACAAGACTCCTACAATGAGCAGTTCTTC.

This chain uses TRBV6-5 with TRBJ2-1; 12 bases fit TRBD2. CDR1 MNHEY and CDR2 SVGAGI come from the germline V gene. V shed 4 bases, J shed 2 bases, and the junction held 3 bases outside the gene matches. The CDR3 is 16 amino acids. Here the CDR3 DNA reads TGTGCCAGCAGTTTTACTAGCGGGGGGACCTACAATGAGCAGTTCTTC. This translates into CASSFTSGGTYNEQFF.

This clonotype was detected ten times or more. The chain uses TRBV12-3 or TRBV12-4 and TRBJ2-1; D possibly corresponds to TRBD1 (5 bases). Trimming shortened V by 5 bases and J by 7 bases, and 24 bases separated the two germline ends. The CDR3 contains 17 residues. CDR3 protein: CASSLGLTDRLSNEQFF. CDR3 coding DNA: TGTGCCAGCAGTCTGGGCCTGACAGATCGTTTATCTAATGAGCAGTTCTTC.

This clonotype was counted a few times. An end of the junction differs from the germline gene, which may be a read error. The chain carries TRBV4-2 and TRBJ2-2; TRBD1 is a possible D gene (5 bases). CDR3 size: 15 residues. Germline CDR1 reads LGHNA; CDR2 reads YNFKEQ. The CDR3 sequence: CANSQDQGGTGELFF. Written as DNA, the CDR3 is TGTGCCAACAGCCAAGATCAGGGTGGCACCGGGGAGCTGTTTTTT.

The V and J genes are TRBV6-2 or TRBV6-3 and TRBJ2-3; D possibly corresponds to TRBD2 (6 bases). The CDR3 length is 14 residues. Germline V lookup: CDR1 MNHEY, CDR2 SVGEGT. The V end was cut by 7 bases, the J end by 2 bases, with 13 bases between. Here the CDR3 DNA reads TGTGCCAGCATCCGGGACTTGGACACAGATACGCAGTATTTT. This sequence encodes CASIRDLDTDTQYF.

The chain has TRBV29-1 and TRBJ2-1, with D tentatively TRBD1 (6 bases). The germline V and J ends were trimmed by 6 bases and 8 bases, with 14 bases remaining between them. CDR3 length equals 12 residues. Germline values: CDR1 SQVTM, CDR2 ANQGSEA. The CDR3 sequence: CSVRYRVDEQFF. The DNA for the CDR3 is TGCAGCGTACGTTACAGGGTGGATGAGCAGTTCTTC.

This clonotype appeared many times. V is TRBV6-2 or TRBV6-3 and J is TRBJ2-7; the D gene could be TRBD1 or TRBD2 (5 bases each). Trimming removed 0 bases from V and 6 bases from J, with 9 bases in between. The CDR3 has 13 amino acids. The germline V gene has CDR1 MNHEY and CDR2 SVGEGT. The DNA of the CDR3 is TGTGCCAGCAGTTACTCGTTGAGGGGCGAGCAGTACTTC. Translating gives CASSYSLRGEQYF.

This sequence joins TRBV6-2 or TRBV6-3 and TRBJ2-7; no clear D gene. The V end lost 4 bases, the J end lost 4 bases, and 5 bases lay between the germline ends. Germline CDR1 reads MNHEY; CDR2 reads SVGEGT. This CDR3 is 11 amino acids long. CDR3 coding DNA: TGTGCCAGCAGTTCTCAGTACGAGCAGTACGTC. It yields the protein CASSSQYEQYV.

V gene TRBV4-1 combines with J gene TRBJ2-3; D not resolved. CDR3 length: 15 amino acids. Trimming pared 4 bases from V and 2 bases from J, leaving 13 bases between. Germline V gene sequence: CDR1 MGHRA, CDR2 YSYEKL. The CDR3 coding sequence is TGCGCCAGCAGCCTTCTTTTGATCCTCACAGATACGCAGTATTTT. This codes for CASSLLLILTDTQYF.

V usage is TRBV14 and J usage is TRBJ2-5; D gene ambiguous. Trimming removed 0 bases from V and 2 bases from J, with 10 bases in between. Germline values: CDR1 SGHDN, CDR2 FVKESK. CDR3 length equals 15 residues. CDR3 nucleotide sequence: TGTGCCAGCAGCCAAGATTATGCGATGCAAGAGACCCAGTACTTC. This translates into CASSQDYAMQETQYF.

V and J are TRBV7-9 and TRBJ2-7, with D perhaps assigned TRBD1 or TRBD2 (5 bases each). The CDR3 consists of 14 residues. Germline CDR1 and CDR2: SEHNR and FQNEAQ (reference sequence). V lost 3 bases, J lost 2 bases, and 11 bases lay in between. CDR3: CASSLGPGTYEQYV. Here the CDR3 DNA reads TGTGCCAGCAGCTTGGGACCCGGGACCTACGAGCAGTACGTC.

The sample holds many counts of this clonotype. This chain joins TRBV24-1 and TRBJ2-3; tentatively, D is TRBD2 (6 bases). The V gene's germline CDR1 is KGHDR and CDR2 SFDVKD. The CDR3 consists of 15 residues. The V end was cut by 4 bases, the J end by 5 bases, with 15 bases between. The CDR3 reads CATSEIVGGRDTQYF. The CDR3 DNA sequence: TGTGCCACCAGTGAGATTGTTGGAGGGCGAGATACGCAGTATTTT.

CDR3 sequence (DNA): TGCGCCAGCATCCCCGGTGGGGGGGACAGGTCGCCCTACGAGCAGTACGTC. It encodes CASIPGGGDRSPYEQYV. This chain links TRBV5-1 with TRBJ2-7, with D perhaps TRBD1 (8 bases). Germline V CDR1 and CDR2: SGHRS, YFSETQ. Trimming left V 6 bases short and J 2 bases short, with 24 bases between. The CDR3 contains 17 residues.

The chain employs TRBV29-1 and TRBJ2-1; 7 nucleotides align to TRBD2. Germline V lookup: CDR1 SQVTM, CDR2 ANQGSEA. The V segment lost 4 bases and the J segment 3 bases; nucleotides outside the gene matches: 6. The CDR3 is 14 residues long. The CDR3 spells CSVVGSGVYNEQFF. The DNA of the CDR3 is TGCAGCGTTGTGGGGAGCGGGGTCTACAATGAGCAGTTCTTC.

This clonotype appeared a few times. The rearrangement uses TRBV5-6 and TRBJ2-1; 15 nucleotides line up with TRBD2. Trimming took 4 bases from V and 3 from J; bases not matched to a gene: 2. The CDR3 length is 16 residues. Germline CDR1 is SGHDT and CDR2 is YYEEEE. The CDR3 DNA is TGTGCCAGCAGCAGGACTAGCGGGGGGGACTACAATGAGCAGTTCTTC. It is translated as CASSRTSGGDYNEQFF.

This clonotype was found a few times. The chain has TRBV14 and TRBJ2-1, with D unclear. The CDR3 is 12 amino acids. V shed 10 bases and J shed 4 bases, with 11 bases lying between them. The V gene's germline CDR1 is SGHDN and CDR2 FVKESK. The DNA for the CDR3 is TGTGCCACCGCGCCGACTTACAATGAGCAGTTCTTC. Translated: CATAPTYNEQFF. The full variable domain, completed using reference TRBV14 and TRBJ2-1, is EAGVTQFPSHSVIEKGQTVTLRCDPISGHDNLYWYRRVMGKEIKFLLHFVKESKQDESGMPNNRFLAERTGGTYSTLKVQPAELEDSGVYFCATAPTYNEQFFGPGTRLTVL.

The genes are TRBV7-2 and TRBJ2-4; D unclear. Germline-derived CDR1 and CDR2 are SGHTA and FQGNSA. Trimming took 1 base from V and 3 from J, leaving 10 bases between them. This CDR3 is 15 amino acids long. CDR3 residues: CASSLDGVGKNIQYF. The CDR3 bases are TGTGCCAGCAGCTTAGATGGGGTGGGCAAAAACATTCAGTACTTC.

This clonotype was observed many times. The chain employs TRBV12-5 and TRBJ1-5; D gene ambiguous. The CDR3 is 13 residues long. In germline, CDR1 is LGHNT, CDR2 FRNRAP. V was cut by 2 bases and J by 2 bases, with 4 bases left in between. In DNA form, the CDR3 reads TGTGCTAGTGGTTTGAATCGCAATCAGCCCCAGCATTTT. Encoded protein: CASGLNRNQPQHF.

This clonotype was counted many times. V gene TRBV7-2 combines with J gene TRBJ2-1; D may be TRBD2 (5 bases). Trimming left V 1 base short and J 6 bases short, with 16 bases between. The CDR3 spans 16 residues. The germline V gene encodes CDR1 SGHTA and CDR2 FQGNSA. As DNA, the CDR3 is TGTGCCAGCAGCTTAGGCCCCGGGCTAGCAGGCAATGAGCAGTTCTTC. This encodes CASSLGPGLAGNEQFF.

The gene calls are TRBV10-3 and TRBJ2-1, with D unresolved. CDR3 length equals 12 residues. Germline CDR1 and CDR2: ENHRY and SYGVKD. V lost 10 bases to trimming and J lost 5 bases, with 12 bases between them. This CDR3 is CATLRNHNEQFF. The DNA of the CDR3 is TGTGCCACCCTCCGGAACCACAATGAGCAGTTCTTC.

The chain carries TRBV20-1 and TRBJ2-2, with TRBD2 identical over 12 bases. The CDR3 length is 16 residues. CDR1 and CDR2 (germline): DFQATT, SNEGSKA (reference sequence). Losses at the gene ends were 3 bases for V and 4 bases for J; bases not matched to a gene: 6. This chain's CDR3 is CSASTGLAGITGELFF. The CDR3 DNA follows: TGCAGTGCTAGCACCGGACTAGCGGGGATCACCGGGGAGCTGTTTTTT.

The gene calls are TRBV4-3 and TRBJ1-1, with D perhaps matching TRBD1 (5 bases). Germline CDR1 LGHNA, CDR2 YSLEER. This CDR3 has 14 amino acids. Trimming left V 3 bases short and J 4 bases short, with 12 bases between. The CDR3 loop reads CASSHYTGGTEAFF. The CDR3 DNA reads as TGCGCCAGCAGCCATTACACAGGAGGCACTGAAGCTTTCTTT.

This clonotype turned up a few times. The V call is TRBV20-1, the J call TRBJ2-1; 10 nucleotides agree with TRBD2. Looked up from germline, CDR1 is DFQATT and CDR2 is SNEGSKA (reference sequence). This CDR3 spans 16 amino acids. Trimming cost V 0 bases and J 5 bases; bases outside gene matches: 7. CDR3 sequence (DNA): TGCAGTGCTAGAGATGTGGGACTAGCGAAACACAATGAGCAGTTCTTC. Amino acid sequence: CSARDVGLAKHNEQFF.

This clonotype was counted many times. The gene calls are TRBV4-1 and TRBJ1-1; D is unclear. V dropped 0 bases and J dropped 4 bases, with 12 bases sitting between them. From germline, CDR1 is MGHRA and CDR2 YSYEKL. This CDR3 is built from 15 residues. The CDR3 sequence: CASSQDFRSGTEAFF. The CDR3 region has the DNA TGCGCCAGCAGCCAAGATTTCAGGTCGGGCACTGAAGCTTTCTTT.

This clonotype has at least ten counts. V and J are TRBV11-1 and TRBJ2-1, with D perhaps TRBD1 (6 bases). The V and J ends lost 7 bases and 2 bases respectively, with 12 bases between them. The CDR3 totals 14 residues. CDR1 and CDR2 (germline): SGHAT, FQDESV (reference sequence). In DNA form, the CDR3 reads TGTGCCAGCACCCAACAGGGCGCCTACAATGAGCAGTTCTTC. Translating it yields CASTQQGAYNEQFF.

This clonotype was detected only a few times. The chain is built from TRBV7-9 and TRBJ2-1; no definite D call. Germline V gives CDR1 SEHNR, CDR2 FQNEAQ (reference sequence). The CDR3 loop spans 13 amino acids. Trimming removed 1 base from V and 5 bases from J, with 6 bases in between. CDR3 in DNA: TGTGCCAGCAGCTTAGGTTGGCACAATGAGCAGTTCTTC. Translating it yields CASSLGWHNEQFF.